The 12 T cell receptor beta chains presented below share a single source sample, sequenced in a study of T cell responses to AZD1222 COVID-19 vaccine. The data were produced by immunoSEQ multiplex PCR, yet TCRdb's version contains in-frame clones alone and is incomplete. Among tens of thousands of clones listed, around 81% were seen once. The sequencing here drew on peripheral blood, taken 28 days after the second AZD1222 dose. The receptors derive from an adult who received the AZD1222 COVID-19 vaccine.

This clone was seen once. The CDR3 region is CASSLSTGGYGYTF. The DNA of the CDR3 is TGTGCCAGCAGCTTATCGACAGGGGGGTATGGCTACACCTTC. This sequence joins TRBV11-2 and TRBJ1-2; 9 nucleotides match TRBD1. There are 14 residues in the CDR3. J gave up 5 bases and V 2 bases, and 3 bases lay outside the gene matches. Germline assignment: CDR1 SGHAT and CDR2 FQNNGV.

CDR3 nucleotide sequence: TGTGCCAGCAGGCATGGGTCTAGCGGGTGGGGTTTGTGGACCTACGAGCAGTACTTC. Amino acid sequence: CASRHGSSGWGLWTYEQYF. The chain combines TRBV28 with TRBJ2-7, with 8 bases fitting TRBD2. CDR3 length: 19 residues. Germline trimming cut 6 bases from V and 2 bases from J; bases unmatched to any gene: 21. CDR1 and CDR2 from the germline V gene are MDHEN and SYDVKM.

The chain combines TRBV5-1 with TRBJ2-7, with 12 nucleotides matching TRBD2. V lost 0 bases, J lost 1 base, and 5 bases stayed unmatched. CDR3 length: 17 residues. Germline V CDR1 and CDR2: SGHRS, YFSETQ. In DNA form, the CDR3 reads TGCGCCAGCAGCTTGGAGGCTAGCGGGAGGGCATCCTACGAGCAGTACTTC. Encoded protein: CASSLEASGRASYEQYF.

V usage is TRBV18 and J usage is TRBJ1-6; 7 bases line up with TRBD1. From germline, CDR1 is KGHSH and CDR2 LQKENI. V shed 6 bases, J shed 1 base, and the junction held 9 bases outside the gene matches. CDR3 length equals 17 residues. CDR3 residues: CASSTAGGNSYNSPLHF. CDR3 nucleotide sequence: TGTGCCAGCTCGACCGCAGGGGGAAATTCCTATAATTCACCCCTCCACTTT. The variable domain in full, completed from reference TRBV18 and TRBJ1-6, reads NAGVMQNPRHLVRRRGQEARLRCSPMKGHSHVYWYRQLPEEGLKFMVYLQKENIIDESGMPKERFSAEFPKEGPSILRIQQVVRGDSAAYFCASSTAGGNSYNSPLHFGNGTRLTVT.

As to this clone: A junction boundary mismatches the germline segment, possibly from a read error. This chain links TRBV7-7 with TRBJ1-3; 7 bases fit TRBD1. Germline V gives CDR1 SSHAT, CDR2 FNYEAQ (reference sequence). The CDR3 is made up of 16 amino acids. The CDR3 region has the DNA TGTGCTAGCAGTTCCGGACAGGCTTTCTCTGGAAACACCATATATTTT. It codes for CASSSGQAFSGNTIYF.

V gene TRBV7-9 combines with J gene TRBJ2-5; tentatively, D is TRBD2 (5 bases). V shed 5 bases and J shed 4 bases, with 20 bases lying between them. CDR3 length equals 16 residues. The V gene's germline CDR1 is SEHNR and CDR2 FQNEAQ (reference sequence). CDR3 residues: CASSPRSPSGRETQYF. DNA of the CDR3: TGTGCCAGCAGCCCAAGGTCGCCTAGTGGGAGAGAGACCCAGTACTTC.

CDR3 sequence reads: CASSLAPAGGGDTQYF. CDR3 nucleotides: TGTGCCAGCAGCTTAGCGCCAGCGGGAGGGGGAGATACGCAGTATTTT. The chain links TRBV7-2 to TRBJ2-3; 10 bases align to TRBD2. CDR3 length equals 16 residues. Germline values: CDR1 SGHTA, CDR2 FQGNSA. Unmatched junction bases numbered 5, after V lost 0 bases and J lost 5 bases.

The chain carries TRBV19 and TRBJ2-7, with a tentative D call TRBD2 (7 bases). The CDR3 has 19 residues. V was trimmed by 5 bases and J by 3 bases, leaving 29 bases between them. Germline loops: CDR1 LNHDA, CDR2 SQIVND (reference sequence). The chain's CDR3 is CASSSFDVNREGYVYEQYF. CDR3 nucleotides: TGTGCCAGTAGTTCGTTCGATGTGAACAGGGAGGGTTATGTCTACGAGCAGTACTTC.

The chain uses TRBV12-3 or TRBV12-4 and TRBJ2-1; D possibly corresponds to TRBD2 (6 bases). V lost 5 bases and J 7 bases, leaving 12 bases between the germline ends. CDR3 size: 13 residues. The CDR3 DNA reads TGTGCCAGCAGTCGGGACTGGGAAAATGAGCAGTTCTTC. Its protein product is CASSRDWENEQFF.

The chain employs TRBV28 and TRBJ1-1; D unclear. V was shortened by 8 bases and J by 1 base, with 11 bases between the two germline ends. Germline CDR1 and CDR2: MDHEN and SYDVKM. The CDR3 has 13 amino acids. DNA of the CDR3: TGTGCCAGCCCCGATACGGGGAACACTGAAGCTTTCTTT. This sequence encodes CASPDTGNTEAFF.

The chain combines TRBV5-1 with TRBJ2-3; D gene unclear. CDR3 length: 14 residues. Germline CDR1 reads SGHRS; CDR2 reads YFSETQ. The V end was cut by 0 bases, the J end by 2 bases, with 7 bases between. The CDR3 coding sequence is TGCGCCAGCAGCTTGGCGAAGCCCACAGATACGCAGTATTTT. This translates into CASSLAKPTDTQYF.

This chain links TRBV6-2 or TRBV6-3 with TRBJ2-1, with 8 bases that match TRBD1. The V gene's germline CDR1 is MNHEY and CDR2 SVGEGT. This CDR3 contains 14 residues. Trimming removed 5 bases from V and 7 bases from J; junction bases left unmatched: 7. In nucleotides, the CDR3 is TGTGCCAGCAGTACGAGGGACAGGCGGAATGAGCAGTTCTTC. It is translated as CASSTRDRRNEQFF.